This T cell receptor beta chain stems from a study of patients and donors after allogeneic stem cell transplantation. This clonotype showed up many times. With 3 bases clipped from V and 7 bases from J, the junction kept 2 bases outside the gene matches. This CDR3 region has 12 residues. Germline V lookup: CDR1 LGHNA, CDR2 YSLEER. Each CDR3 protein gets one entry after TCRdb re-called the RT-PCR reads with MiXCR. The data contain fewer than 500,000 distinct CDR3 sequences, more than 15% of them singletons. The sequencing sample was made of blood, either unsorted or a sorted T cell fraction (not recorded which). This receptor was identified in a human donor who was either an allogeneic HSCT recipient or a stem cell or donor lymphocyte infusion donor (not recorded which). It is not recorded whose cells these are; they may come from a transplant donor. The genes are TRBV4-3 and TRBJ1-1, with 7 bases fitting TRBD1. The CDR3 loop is CASSQWDSEAFF. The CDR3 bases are TGCGCCAGCAGCCAGTGGGACAGTGAAGCTTTCTTT.